Shown below are 11 T cell receptor beta chains from a single sample sequenced in a study of CD8 T cells in Susac syndrome (dated by TCRdb to between 2018 and 2020). Receptors were amplified or captured by the immunoSEQ multiplex PCR assay. RNA was extracted using the RNeasy kit, and roughly 0.45 to 1 microgram was reverse transcribed with random hexamers. TCRdb reworked the public reads: Q25 trimming with fastp, MiXCR clone assembly, productive beta chains retained. Rows with one shared CDR3 protein collapse into an entry with the most common genes and DNA. The sample table holds 110,000 to 150,000 distinct CDR3 sequences, of which nearly 95% were seen once. Of the sample, approximately 0.27% falls within the top ten clones. Sequenced material: CD8+ T cells from PBMCs. All receptors derive from a human donor in good health.

V usage is TRBV9 and J usage is TRBJ2-1; 14 bases match TRBD2. Germline loops: CDR1 SGDLS, CDR2 YYNGEE. The CDR3 loop spans 15 amino acids. V was clipped by 3 bases and J by 6 bases; unmatched bases: 2. The CDR3 region has the DNA TGTGCCAGCAGCGCCGGACTAGCGGGAGGCAATGAGCAGTTCTTC. Protein: CASSAGLAGGNEQFF. The full variable domain, completed using reference TRBV9 and TRBJ2-1, is DSGVTQTPKHLITATGQRVTLRCSPRSGDLSVYWYQQSLDQGLQFLIQYYNGEERAKGNILERFSAQQFPDLHSELNLSSLELGDSALYFCASSAGLAGGNEQFFGPGTRLTVL.

This chain connects TRBV9 to TRBJ2-5, with TRBD2 matching over 11 bases. The CDR3 totals 15 residues. CDR1 and CDR2 from the germline V gene are SGDLS and YYNGEE. Germline trimming cut 1 base from V and 5 bases from J; bases unmatched to any gene: 4. The CDR3 region is CASSVLAGGPETQYF. In nucleotides, the CDR3 is TGTGCCAGCAGCGTATTAGCGGGAGGGCCGGAGACCCAGTACTTC.

The chain couples TRBV14 to TRBJ2-1, with D unclear. V was shortened by 2 bases and J by 4 bases, with 3 bases between the two germline ends. Germline V gene sequence: CDR1 SGHDN, CDR2 FVKESK. The CDR3 has 12 residues. CDR3: CASSQLYNEQFF. CDR3 bases: TGTGCCAGCAGCCAATTATACAATGAGCAGTTCTTC.

The chain carries TRBV15 and TRBJ2-3, with unresolved D. This CDR3 is 13 amino acids long. Between the trimmed V and J ends, which lost 0 bases and 2 bases, there was a span of 3 bases. Germline CDR1 reads LNHNV; CDR2 reads YYDKDF (reference sequence). The CDR3, as DNA: TGTGCCACCAGCAGAGAGGTCACAGATACGCAGTATTTT. Translation gives CATSREVTDTQYF.

This chain links TRBV28 with TRBJ2-1; TRBD2 aligns across 8 bases. Germline CDR1 reads MDHEN; CDR2 reads SYDVKM. The CDR3 runs 17 residues. Losses at the gene ends were 5 bases for V and 2 bases for J; bases not matched to a gene: 11. The CDR3 DNA reads as TGTGCCAGCAGTCCCCAAGAAGCGGGAGCTACCTACAATGAGCAGTTCTTC. Translating it yields CASSPQEAGATYNEQFF.

This clonotype was recorded only once. The rearrangement uses TRBV7-8 and TRBJ2-7, with D hard to call. CDR1 and CDR2 (germline): SGHVS, FQNEAQ. The CDR3 spans 12 residues. V was trimmed by 5 bases and J by 3 bases, leaving 8 bases between them. CDR3 DNA: TGTGCCAGCAGCGACATTCGCTACGAGCAGTACTTC. Amino acid sequence: CASSDIRYEQYF.

In this sample, this clonotype turned up a few times. This chain uses TRBV27 with TRBJ2-1; either TRBD1 or TRBD2 may supply D (6 bases each). The CDR3 is made up of 12 amino acids. CDR1 is MNHEY and CDR2 is SMNVEV in the germline V gene (reference sequence). V gave up 9 bases and J gave up 10 bases, with 16 bases separating them. The CDR3 loop reads CASSGGGREQFF. CDR3 DNA: TGTGCCAGTAGCGGAGGGGGAAGGGAGCAGTTCTTC.

This rearrangement joins TRBV20-1 to TRBJ2-1, with 8 bases lining up with TRBD2. V trimming: 6 bases; J trimming: 2 bases; junction bases outside the gene matches: 6. This CDR3 comprises 14 residues. Germline V gene sequence: CDR1 DFQATT, CDR2 SNEGSKA (reference sequence). The CDR3 coding sequence is TGCAGTGCAACCATAGCGGGACCCTACAATGAGCAGTTCTTC. Encoded protein: CSATIAGPYNEQFF.

The chain joins TRBV9 to TRBJ2-1; 8 nucleotides line up with TRBD2. With V trimmed by 0 bases and J by 4 bases, 3 bases remained unmatched. The germline V gene encodes CDR1 SGDLS and CDR2 YYNGEE. The CDR3 length is 15 residues. DNA for the CDR3: TGTGCCAGCAGCGTAGAGGCTAGCGGGTACAATGAGCAGTTCTTC. This gives the protein CASSVEASGYNEQFF.

The chain uses TRBV30 and TRBJ1-2; a possible D gene is TRBD1 (5 bases). Germline CDR1 GTSNPN, CDR2 SVGIG (reference sequence). There are 13 residues in the CDR3. V was shortened by 2 bases and J by 6 bases, with 13 bases between the two germline ends. The CDR3 bases are TGTGCCTGGAGTTACACAGGAGGACATGGCTACACCTTC. Translation gives CAWSYTGGHGYTF. The whole variable domain, filled in from reference TRBV30 and TRBJ1-2, reads SQTIHQWPATLVQPVGSPLSLECTVEGTSNPNLYWYRQAAGRGLQLLFYSVGIGQISSEVPQNLSASRPQDRQFILSSKKLLLSDSGFYLCAWSYTGGHGYTFGSGTRLTVV.

The genes are TRBV5-1 and TRBJ2-7, with 7 nucleotides matching TRBD2. The germline gives CDR1 SGHRS, CDR2 YFSETQ. The CDR3 runs to 12 residues. Trimming cost V 4 bases and J 6 bases; bases outside gene matches: 4. The chain's CDR3 is CASSERGGEQYF. For the CDR3, the DNA is TGCGCCAGCAGCGAGCGCGGGGGCGAGCAGTACTTC.